This T cell receptor (beta chain) was captured by sequencing in a study of Graves' ophthalmopathy and Graves' hyperthyroidism. For repertoire sequencing, the TCR beta CDR3 regions were amplified from RNA transcripts. The library came from an HTBI-primed first-round RT-PCR and a second-round multiplex PCR. TCRdb re-analysed the multiplex PCR reads in MiXCR, keeping a single row per CDR3 protein. This sample yields roughly 600,000 distinct CDR3 sequences, of which just under 40% are seen a single time; around 4.6% belongs to the top ten. Patients newly diagnosed with hyperthyroidism, under 2 months' duration, were aged 18 to 65, the study reports. Among the exclusions were patients with other autoimmune diseases, uncontrolled infections, pregnancy or lactation. Clinicians made diagnoses from clinical symptoms, serum thyroxine, TRAb, thyroid ultrasound and orbital computed tomography. This receptor was obtained from an adult man with Graves' hyperthyroidism. The specimen sequenced was peripheral blood or thyroid tissue (not recorded which).

For the CDR3, the DNA is TGTGCCAGCAGTACCCTGAGGGGACAGATTAACTATGGCTACACCTTC. It codes for CASSTLRGQINYGYTF. The chain recombines TRBV9 with TRBJ1-2; 7 nucleotides align to TRBD1. CDR1 SGDLS and CDR2 YYNGEE come from the germline V gene. There are 16 residues in the CDR3. V trimming: 5 bases; J trimming: 1 base; junction bases outside the gene matches: 11.